The clone carrying this T cell receptor beta chain has a single count. This sample is drawn from a study of cytomegalovirus exposure and HLA in healthy donors. This CDR3 comprises 16 residues. CDR1 and CDR2 from the germline V gene are SGHTA and FQGNSA. The ends lost 5 bases at V and 4 bases at J; junction bases unmatched: 13. Primers included in the PCR were 60 Vbeta and 13 Jbeta primers. The table came from immunoSEQ multiplex PCR; TCRdb's copy has only in-frame clones and leaves some out. The repertoire holds approximately 170,000 clones, with around 78% as singletons. Sequencing was done on a sample of PBMCs. This clonotype was obtained from a middle-aged woman in good health and CMV-seropositive. The chain is built from TRBV7-2 and TRBJ1-2, with 7 positions matching TRBD1. Here the CDR3 DNA reads TGTGCCAGCAGCCCCACAGAAGACAGGGCGAGCTATGGCTACACCTTC. Protein sequence: CASSPTEDRASYGYTF.